What follows are 22 T cell receptor beta chains derived from one specimen sequenced in a study of OX40 agonist ivuxolimab in advanced cancers. Produced via immunoSEQ multiplex PCR; TCRdb's table is partial and in-frame only. The sample holds some 50,000 clones; more than 85% are singletons and the top ten take roughly 30%. Sequencing was performed on CD4+ or CD8+ T cells sorted from blood, taken in a trial of the OX40 agonist ivuxolimab. The source of these receptors is an adult with an advanced solid tumor such as melanoma, head and neck, liver or kidney cancer.

The chain recombines TRBV19 with TRBJ1-1, with D possibly matching TRBD1 (5 bases). CDR1 is LNHDA, CDR2 SQIVND, per germline (reference sequence). The V gene lost 6 bases and the J gene lost 5 bases, with 13 bases spanning the gap. This CDR3 region has 13 residues. CDR3 sequence (DNA): TGTGCCAGTAGCCAGTCGGGGGAGACTGAAGCTTTCTTT. Protein sequence: CASSQSGETEAFF.

V usage is TRBV5-6 and J usage is TRBJ2-2; perhaps D is TRBD1 or TRBD2 (5 bases each). The CDR3 loop spans 15 amino acids. The germline CDR1 and CDR2 sequences are SGHDT and YYEEEE. V was trimmed by 0 bases and J by 4 bases, leaving 10 bases between them. CDR3 protein: CASSLVGASTGELFF. The CDR3 DNA reads as TGTGCCAGCAGCTTGGTCGGGGCCTCCACCGGGGAGCTGTTTTTT.

The chain recombines TRBV7-9 with TRBJ2-5; TRBD2 agrees at 11 bases. With 5 bases clipped from V and 3 bases from J, the junction kept 8 bases outside the gene matches. In germline, CDR1 is SEHNR, CDR2 FQNEAQ (reference sequence). The CDR3 spans 16 residues. CDR3 nucleotide sequence: TGTGCCAGCAGCCGAGTGACTAGCGGGGCGGAAGAGACCCAGTACTTC. This sequence encodes CASSRVTSGAEETQYF.

The CDR3 sequence is CASSFGTVQFF. The CDR3 DNA reads TGTGCCAGCAGTTTCGGGACTGTACAGTTCTTC. This rearrangement joins TRBV27 to TRBJ2-1; the D gene is possibly TRBD2 (6 bases). CDR3 size: 11 residues. V was clipped by 3 bases and J by 13 bases, with 10 bases between them. Germline values: CDR1 MNHEY, CDR2 SMNVEV (reference sequence).

The J gene is TRBJ2-5, the V gene TRBV19; D is unresolved. Germline V lookup: CDR1 LNHDA, CDR2 SQIVND (reference sequence). The CDR3 extends over 11 amino acids. V was cut by 4 bases and J by 9 bases, with 9 bases left in between. CDR3 DNA: TGTGCCAGTAGTACCCCAGGAGCCCAGTACTTC. Translating it yields CASSTPGAQYF.

The CDR3 here is CASSLLLRVPTITGELFF. The CDR3 DNA sequence: TGTGCCAGCAGCTTGTTACTCCGGGTCCCCACCATCACCGGGGAGCTGTTTTTT. The chain carries TRBV5-8 and TRBJ2-2; D remains ambiguous. V dropped 1 base and J dropped 4 bases, with 20 bases sitting between them. CDR3 size: 18 residues. Germline V gene lookup returns CDR1 SGHTS and CDR2 YDEGEE.

The chain combines TRBV7-9 with TRBJ1-4; D uncertain. Germline CDR1 SEHNR, CDR2 FQNEAQ (reference sequence). CDR3 size: 14 residues. Trimming took off 5 bases at V and 7 bases at J, with 14 bases between the two ends. This chain's CDR3 is CASSQLYDGEKLFF. In DNA form, the CDR3 reads TGTGCCAGCAGCCAACTATACGACGGTGAAAAACTGTTTTTT.

The chain recombines TRBV4-2 with TRBJ2-1, with 10 nucleotides matching TRBD2. This CDR3 contains 16 residues. Germline V gene sequence: CDR1 LGHNA, CDR2 YNFKEQ. J was trimmed by 12 bases and V by 4 bases; bases with no gene match: 15. Here the CDR3 reads CASSPPGSGGFEGQFF. For the CDR3, the DNA is TGTGCCAGCAGCCCCCCAGGTAGCGGGGGGTTCGAGGGGCAGTTCTTC.

This clone was seen once. The genes are TRBV7-9 and TRBJ1-1, with a possible D match to TRBD1 (5 bases). Germline CDR1 is SEHNR and CDR2 is FQNEAQ (reference sequence). Between the trimmed V and J ends, which lost 1 base and 7 bases, there was a span of 10 bases. This CDR3 spans 13 amino acids. In DNA, the CDR3 is TGTGCCAGCAGCTTAGGAGGGGATTATGAAGCTTTCTTT. This translates into CASSLGGDYEAFF.

This sequence joins TRBV19 and TRBJ2-1; possible D gene TRBD2, 6 bases. The germline V and J ends were trimmed by 4 bases and 6 bases, with 16 bases remaining between them. Germline V gives CDR1 LNHDA, CDR2 SQIVND (reference sequence). CDR3 length: 15 amino acids. The CDR3 loop reads CASSTSPGLTNEQFF. The CDR3 DNA reads as TGTGCCAGTAGTACTTCCCCGGGACTTACCAATGAGCAGTTCTTC. The full variable domain, with the rest looked up from reference TRBV19 and TRBJ2-1, is DGGITQSPKYLFRKEGQNVTLSCEQNLNHDAMYWYRQDPGQGLRLIYYSQIVNDFQKGDIAEGYSVSREKKESFPLTVTSAQKNPTAFYLCASSTSPGLTNEQFFGPGTRLTVL.

The gene calls are TRBV4-1 and TRBJ2-6; 8 positions match TRBD1. V gave up 4 bases and J gave up 1 base; unmatched junction bases: 9. Germline CDR1 and CDR2: MGHRA and YSYEKL. There are 18 residues in the CDR3. The CDR3 DNA reads as TGCGCCAGCAGCCCACTGGACAGGGTTTTTTCTGGGGCCAACGTCCTGACTTTC. Its protein product is CASSPLDRVFSGANVLTF.

The chain joins TRBV11-2 to TRBJ2-7; 11 bases match TRBD1. Germline assignment: CDR1 SGHAT and CDR2 FQNNGV. V was pared by 6 bases and J by 5 bases, with 12 bases of the junction left unmatched. CDR3 length: 16 residues. As DNA, the CDR3 is TGTGCCAGCAGACTGGGACAGGGGGGTCCCTTGGACGAGCAGTACTTC. This codes for CASRLGQGGPLDEQYF.

The rearrangement links TRBV4-1 to TRBJ2-7, with D possibly TRBD2 on 5 matching bases. Trimming took off 1 base at V and 5 bases at J, with 12 bases between the two ends. Germline V gene sequence: CDR1 MGHRA, CDR2 YSYEKL. The CDR3 is made up of 14 amino acids. The CDR3 reads CASSQGRVLNEQYF. CDR3 coding DNA: TGCGCCAGCAGCCAAGGGCGGGTTCTCAACGAGCAGTACTTC.

CDR3 nucleotide sequence: TGTGCCAGCGTGCGAAACACTGAAGCTTTCTTT. Translation: CASVRNTEAFF. The V gene is TRBV7-8, the J gene TRBJ1-1; no definite D call. This CDR3 is built from 11 residues. Trimming left V 8 bases short and J 2 bases short, with 6 bases between. The germline CDR1 and CDR2 sequences are SGHVS and FQNEAQ.

The gene calls are TRBV7-9 and TRBJ2-3; 9 bases align to TRBD2. Germline V gives CDR1 SEHNR, CDR2 FQNEAQ (reference sequence). The CDR3 has 16 amino acids. The J segment lost 6 bases and the V segment lost 2 bases, leaving 9 bases of the junction unmatched. The CDR3 spells CASSLLAGTPGDTQYF. In nucleotides, the CDR3 is TGTGCCAGCAGCTTACTAGCGGGAACACCAGGGGATACGCAGTATTTT.

The V call is TRBV27, the J call TRBJ2-7; maybe TRBD2 (6 bases). This CDR3 has 15 residues. Trimming stripped 5 bases from V and 1 base from J, with 15 bases between. Germline V gives CDR1 MNHEY, CDR2 SMNVEV (reference sequence). CDR3 sequence reads: CASSSRLGLSYEQYF. The CDR3 nucleotides are TGTGCCAGCAGTAGTCGACTAGGGCTATCCTACGAGCAGTACTTC.

The chain is built from TRBV7-8 and TRBJ1-5; maybe TRBD1 (5 bases). Germline V CDR1 and CDR2: SGHVS, FQNEAQ. Trimming cost V 4 bases and J 2 bases, with 9 bases left between them. The CDR3 extends over 14 amino acids. CDR3 coding DNA: TGTGCCAGCAGCTCAACGGGGGGCAATCAGCCCCAGCATTTT. As protein: CASSSTGGNQPQHF.

This rearrangement joins TRBV5-1 to TRBJ2-3; D call uncertain. The V gene's germline CDR1 is SGHRS and CDR2 YFSETQ. Between the trimmed V and J ends, which lost 4 bases and 6 bases, there was a span of 15 bases. This CDR3 is 14 amino acids long. CDR3 nucleotides: TGCGCCAGCAGCGATCCTATCGCGACGGATACGCAGTATTTT. This translates into CASSDPIATDTQYF.

The genes are TRBV2 and TRBJ1-4; D is perhaps TRBD1 (5 bases). CDR3 length: 15 amino acids. V lost 0 bases and J lost 8, with 13 bases in between. Germline assignment: CDR1 SNHLY and CDR2 FYNNEI. CDR3 amino acids: CASSEARGVGEKLFF. The CDR3 DNA sequence: TGTGCCAGCAGTGAAGCGCGGGGGGTCGGCGAAAAACTGTTTTTT.

The chain has TRBV7-9 and TRBJ2-1; the D call may be TRBD1 or TRBD2 (5 bases each). The germline V and J ends were trimmed by 3 bases and 14 bases, with 11 bases remaining between them. This CDR3 is 11 amino acids long. Germline V gives CDR1 SEHNR, CDR2 FQNEAQ (reference sequence). The CDR3 bases are TGTGCCAGCAGCTTTTTGGGGGAAAAGTTCTTC. Amino acid sequence: CASSFLGEKFF.

In the case of this clone: Possible read error: a much larger clone is one base away. In the same sample, other DNA sequences code for this CDR3. This sequence joins TRBV7-9 and TRBJ2-7; D not certain. Germline CDR1 and CDR2: SEHNR and FQNEAQ (reference sequence). V lost 5 bases, J lost 1 base, and 3 bases lay in between. CDR3 length: 11 residues. This CDR3 is CASSPSYEQYF. The DNA of the CDR3 is TGTGCCAGCAGCCCTTCCTACGAGCAGTACTTC.

The sample holds a few counts of this clone. The rearrangement joins TRBV19 to TRBJ1-2; no clear D gene. Germline CDR1 LNHDA, CDR2 SQIVND (reference sequence). CDR3 length: 12 residues. V dropped 10 bases and J dropped 8 bases, with 17 bases sitting between them. CDR3 protein: CAIEEGTRGYTF. The DNA of the CDR3 is TGTGCCATAGAGGAGGGTACTAGAGGCTACACCTTC.